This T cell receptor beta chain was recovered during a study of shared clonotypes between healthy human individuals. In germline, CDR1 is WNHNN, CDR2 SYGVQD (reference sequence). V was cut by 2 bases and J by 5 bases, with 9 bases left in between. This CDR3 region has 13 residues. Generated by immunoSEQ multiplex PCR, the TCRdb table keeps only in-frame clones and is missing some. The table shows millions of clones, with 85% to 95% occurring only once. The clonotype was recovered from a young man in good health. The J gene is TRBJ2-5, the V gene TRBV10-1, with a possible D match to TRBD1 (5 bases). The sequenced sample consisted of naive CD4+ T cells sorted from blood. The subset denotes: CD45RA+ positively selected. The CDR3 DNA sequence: TGCGCCAGCAGTGAGGACAGCCGGGAGACCCAGTACTTC. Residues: CASSEDSRETQYF.